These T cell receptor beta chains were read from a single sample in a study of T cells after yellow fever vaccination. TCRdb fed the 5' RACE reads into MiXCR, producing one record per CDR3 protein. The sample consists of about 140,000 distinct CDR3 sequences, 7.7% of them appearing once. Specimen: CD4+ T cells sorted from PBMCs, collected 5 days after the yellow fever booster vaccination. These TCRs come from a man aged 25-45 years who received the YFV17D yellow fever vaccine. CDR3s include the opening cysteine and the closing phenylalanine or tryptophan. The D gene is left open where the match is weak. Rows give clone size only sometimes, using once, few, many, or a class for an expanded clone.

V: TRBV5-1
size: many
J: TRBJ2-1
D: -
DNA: TGCGCCAGCAGCTCCTACCAGGGGAAGAATGAGCAGTTCTTC
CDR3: CASSSYQGKNEQFF

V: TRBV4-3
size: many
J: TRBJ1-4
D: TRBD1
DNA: TGCGCCAGCAGCCAAGACCTCATAGGGACAGCCACGAGAAGGGAACTGTTTTTT
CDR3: CASSQDLIGTATRRELFF

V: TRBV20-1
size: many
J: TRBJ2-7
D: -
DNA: TGCAGTGCTGGCCGTGGAACCTACGAGCAGTACTTC
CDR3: CSAGRGTYEQYF

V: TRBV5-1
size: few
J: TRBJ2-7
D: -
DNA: TGCGCCAGCAGCGTTGGACGGGCGGGCTACGAGCAGTACTTC
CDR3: CASSVGRAGYEQYF

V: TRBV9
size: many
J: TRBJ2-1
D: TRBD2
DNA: TGTGCCAGCAGCGTAGCGAATAGCGGGAGCAATGAGCAGTTCTTC
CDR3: CASSVANSGSNEQFF

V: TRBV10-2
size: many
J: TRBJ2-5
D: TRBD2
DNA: TGCGCCAGCAGTGGAGTAGCGGGAGGGCCGGAGACCCAGTACTTC
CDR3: CASSGVAGGPETQYF

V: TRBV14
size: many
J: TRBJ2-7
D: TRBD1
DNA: TGTGCCAGCAGCCGGAAAAATACCGGGACAGGGGATTACGAGCAGTACTTC
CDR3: CASSRKNTGTGDYEQYF

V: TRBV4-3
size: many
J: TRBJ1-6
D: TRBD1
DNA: TGCGCCAGCAGCCAGGCAAGGGACAGACCCCTCCACTTT
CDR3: CASSQARDRPLHF

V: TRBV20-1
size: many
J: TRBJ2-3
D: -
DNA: TGCAGTGCTCCTCAGCGGAGCACAGATACGCAGTATTTT
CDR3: CSAPQRSTDTQYF

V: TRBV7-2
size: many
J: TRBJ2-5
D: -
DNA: TGTGCCAGCAGCTTAGGGCCAGAGCGGCAAGAGACCCAGTACTTC
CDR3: CASSLGPERQETQYF

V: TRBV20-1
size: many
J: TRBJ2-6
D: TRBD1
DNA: TGCAGTGCTCGGGACAGGAGAGGGGCCAACGTCCTGACTTTC
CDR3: CSARDRRGANVLTF

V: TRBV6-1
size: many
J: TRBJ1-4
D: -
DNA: TGTGCCAGCGAACCCTATAGGAACAGCCCTAATGAAAAACTGTTTTTT
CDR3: CASEPYRNSPNEKLFF

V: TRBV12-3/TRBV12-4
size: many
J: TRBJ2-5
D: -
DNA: TGTGCCAGCACTCTAAGGGGAGAGACCCAGTACTTC
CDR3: CASTLRGETQYF

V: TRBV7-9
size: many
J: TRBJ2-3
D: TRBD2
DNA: TGTGCCAGCAGCATGGCTAGCGGTAGCACAGATACGCAGTATTTT
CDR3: CASSMASGSTDTQYF

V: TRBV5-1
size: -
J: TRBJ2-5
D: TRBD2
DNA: TGCGCCAGCAGGAGGGGACTAGGGATACAAGAGACCCAGTACTTC
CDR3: CASRRGLGIQETQYF

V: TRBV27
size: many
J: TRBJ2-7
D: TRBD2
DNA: TGTGCCAGCAGTGCTCAGGGAGGGGACGAGCAGTACTTC
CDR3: CASSAQGGDEQYF

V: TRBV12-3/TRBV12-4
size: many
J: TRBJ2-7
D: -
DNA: TGTGCCAGCAGTTTAGGTCCAGGGAGCAACTACGAGCAGTACTTC
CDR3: CASSLGPGSNYEQYF

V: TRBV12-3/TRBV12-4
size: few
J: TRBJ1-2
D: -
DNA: TGTGCCAGCAGTGACCTTGGGGGGGACTATGGCTACACCTTC
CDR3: CASSDLGGDYGYTF

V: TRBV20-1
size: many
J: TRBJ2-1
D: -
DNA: TGCAGTGACAAAACAGGATACAATGAGCAGTTCTTC
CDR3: CSDKTGYNEQFF

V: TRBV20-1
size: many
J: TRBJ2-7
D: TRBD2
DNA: TGCAGTGCTGAACTAGCGGCCAGTGGGCACGAGCAGTACTTC
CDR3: CSAELAASGHEQYF

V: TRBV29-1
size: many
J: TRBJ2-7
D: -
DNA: TGCAGCGCCGGGGGCAGGGAAAGATACGAGCAGTACTTC
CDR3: CSAGGRERYEQYF

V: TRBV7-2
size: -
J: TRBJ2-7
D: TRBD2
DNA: TGTGCCAGCAGCTCCCTAGCGGGAGTTGTCGAGCAGTACTTC
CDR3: CASSSLAGVVEQYF

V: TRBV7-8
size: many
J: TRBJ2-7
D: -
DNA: TGTGCCAGCAGCCCTCGACAGTTCCACGAGCAGTACTTC
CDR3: CASSPRQFHEQYF

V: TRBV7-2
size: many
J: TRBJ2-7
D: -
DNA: TGTGCCAGCAGCCCACGGAGGACTCTCATTCTCCACGAGCAGTACTTC
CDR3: CASSPRRTLILHEQYF

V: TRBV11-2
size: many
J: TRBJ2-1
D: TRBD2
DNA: TGTGCCAGCAGCTCTCGGACTAGCGGGAGGGGTTCCTACAATGAGCAGTTCTTC
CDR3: CASSSRTSGRGSYNEQFF

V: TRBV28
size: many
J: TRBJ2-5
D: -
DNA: TGTGCCAGCAGATCTTTCTGGGGGACCCAGTACTTC
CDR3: CASRSFWGTQYF

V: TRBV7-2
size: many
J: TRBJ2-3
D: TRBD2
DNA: TGTGCCAGCGCCGACGGGAGGTGGGCAGATACGCAGTATTTT
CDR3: CASADGRWADTQYF

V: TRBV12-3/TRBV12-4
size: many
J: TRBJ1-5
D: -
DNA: TGTGCCAGCAGTTTCGGGCCGTTGCTAAGCAATCAGCCCCAGCATTTT
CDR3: CASSFGPLLSNQPQHF

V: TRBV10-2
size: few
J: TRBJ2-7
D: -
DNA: TGCGCCAGCAGGACTGGATTGGGCTCCTACGAGCAGTACTTC
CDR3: CASRTGLGSYEQYF

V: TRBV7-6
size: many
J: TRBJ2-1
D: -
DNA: TGTGCCAGCAGCGGGGGGTTCTCCCATATCGCCTACAATGAGCAGTTCTTC
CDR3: CASSGGFSHIAYNEQFF

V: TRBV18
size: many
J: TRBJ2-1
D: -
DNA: TGTGCCAGCTCCACCACCGGGGGTAGGTCCTACAATGAGCAGTTCTTC
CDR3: CASSTTGGRSYNEQFF

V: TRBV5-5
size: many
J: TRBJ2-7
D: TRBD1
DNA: TGTCCTCGGGCCAGGGGCGGGACAGGTCTCTACGAGCAGTACTTC
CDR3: CPRARGGTGLYEQYF

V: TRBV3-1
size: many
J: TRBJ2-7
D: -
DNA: TGTGCCAGCAGCCAAGGGTCGGAGCAGTACTTC
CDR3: CASSQGSEQYF

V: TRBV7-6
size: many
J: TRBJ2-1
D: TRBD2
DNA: TGTGCCAGCAGCTTAGCGGTAGATAGCGGGATATATGAGCAGTTCTTC
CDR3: CASSLAVDSGIYEQFF

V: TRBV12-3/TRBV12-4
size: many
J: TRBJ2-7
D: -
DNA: TGTGCCAGCAGTAAACGACAGGGAGGGTACGAGCAGTACTTC
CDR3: CASSKRQGGYEQYF